This TCR beta chain was identified in a study of blood T cell repertoires in COVID-19. Study as a whole: Spain, Italy and the United States supplied samples that represented acute and convalescent COVID-19. T cells, B-cell-depleted T cells, or PBMCs supplied cDNA or gDNA.

Trimming pared 7 bases from V and 5 bases from J, leaving 13 bases between. This CDR3 region has 13 residues. Germline values: CDR1 SGHTA, CDR2 FQGNSA. Per the original methods: Estimation of nucleated cell counts relied on the amplification of reference gene primers. The data were produced by immunoSEQ multiplex PCR, yet TCRdb's version contains in-frame clones alone and is incomplete. The V and J calls and clone size were taken over from that table, and D and trimming were inferred from the DNA. The sample records under 300,000 clones, approximately 82% being singletons. Sample: peripheral blood. This TCR came from a woman under 30 with acute or convalescent COVID-19. The chain joins TRBV7-2 to TRBJ2-3; D perhaps matches TRBD2 (6 bases). The CDR3 spells CASTKLGRDTQYF. CDR3 DNA: TGTGCCAGCACCAAACTCGGGAGAGATACGCAGTATTTT.